This TCR beta chain is from a study of tissue T cells after allogeneic stem cell transplantation. Sequencing was performed with immunoSEQ multiplex PCR; in TCRdb, only in-frame clones are kept and a portion is missing. The sample carries some 7,800 clones, around 68% recorded once. The V and J ends lost 2 bases and 3 bases, in that order; junction bases with no gene match: 2. Per germline, CDR1 FNHDT and CDR2 SITEND (reference sequence). The CDR3 is 14 amino acids. Concerning this clone: The germline and genes are mouse ones. Read coverage stops 1 residue before the CDR3 terminus; the germline J gene supplies the remainder.

The chain joins TRBV19 to TRBJ1-5, with TRBD1 identical over 7 bases. Sequencing used blood. The TCR sequence derives from a female BALB/c mouse in good health. For this strain, the MHC haplotype corresponds to H2-d. The CDR3 protein is CASSISGGNQAPLF. The part of the CDR3 DNA that was read is TGTGCCAGCAGTATTTCAGGGGGCAACCAGGCTCCGCTT. Supplemented by reference TRBV19 and TRBJ1-5, the full variable domain reads GGIITQTPKFLIGQEGQKLTLKCQQNFNHDTMYWYRQDSGKGLRLIYYSITENDLQKGDLSEGYDASREKKSSFSLTVTSAQKNEMAVFLCASSISGGNQAPLFGEGTRLSVL.